Only one count was recorded for the clone carrying this TCR beta chain. This sample is part of a study of blood T cell repertoires in COVID-19. For the study at large: The study drew acute and convalescent COVID-19 samples from the United States, Italy and Spain. T cells, B-cell-depleted T cells, or PBMCs provided the cDNA or gDNA that served as material.

V lost 4 bases and J lost 11; bases outside the gene matches: 14. This CDR3 region has 14 residues. CDR1 and CDR2 (germline): SGHDT, YYEEEE. Repertoires were generated with immunoSEQ multiplex PCR, while TCRdb's copy carries only in-frame clones and drops some. The sample records roughly 180,000 clones, 79% being singletons. J is TRBJ1-1 and V is TRBV5-6; TRBD1 agrees at 7 bases. The source of this sequence is a woman aged 60 to 75 with COVID-19, enrolled during active disease. The sample was peripheral blood. The CDR3 nucleotides read TGTGCCAGCAGCCAACAGGACAGGCGAGAGATGGCTTTCTTT. Translating gives CASSQQDRREMAFF.